This T cell receptor beta chain was sequenced for a study of T-cell memory formation after mild COVID-19. Study-wide results and limits: CD4+ contracting clones lay mainly in CM and EM, CD8+ ones in EMRA. A subset of responding clones appeared in pre-infection memory, suggesting cross-reactive memory joined.

The CDR3 consists of 14 residues. V was clipped by 6 bases and J by 6 bases, with 15 bases between them. CDR1 is MNHEY, CDR2 SVGEGT, per germline. This clonotype was seen a handful of times. Its antigen is not known. From 5'RACE with constant-segment primers came TCR alpha and TCR beta cDNA libraries that carried sample barcodes and UMIs. TCRdb redid the calling of the 5' RACE reads with MiXCR, one entry per CDR3 protein. The sample yields approximately 440,000 distinct CDR3 sequences, 20% seen once. This receptor was identified in an adult woman who had mild COVID-19 (a few samples of this study predate the infection). Cell type and time point are not known. V and J are TRBV6-2 or TRBV6-3 and TRBJ2-1, with D unresolved. The sequencing sample was made of PBMCs or a T cell subset sorted from them (not recorded which). The CDR3 region has the DNA TGTGCCAGCAGGCCCCCGGGCCCCACCAATGAGCAGTTCTTC. It encodes CASRPPGPTNEQFF.